Below, 24 T cell receptor beta chains from the same sample are listed, as sequenced in a study of shared clonotypes between healthy human individuals. The data were produced by immunoSEQ multiplex PCR, yet TCRdb's version contains in-frame clones alone and is incomplete. The sample includes millions of clones, 95% of them seen just once. Sequences were obtained from naive CD4+ T cells sorted from blood. This sample's subset: CD45RA+ positively selected. The receptors were gathered from a man between 18 and 29 years old in good health.

The chain recombines TRBV18 with TRBJ1-1; D is perhaps TRBD1 (5 bases). Germline CDR1 KGHSH, CDR2 LQKENI. The CDR3 covers 14 residues. Trimming pared 2 bases from V and 4 bases from J, leaving 11 bases between. As DNA, the CDR3 is TGTGCCAGCTCACCAAGTAGAGGGGTCACTGAAGCTTTCTTT. Encoded protein: CASSPSRGVTEAFF.

This sequence joins TRBV6-1 and TRBJ1-1; 8 bases agree with TRBD1. V shed 4 bases and J 1 base; nucleotides not matched to a gene: 5. Germline V gene lookup returns CDR1 MNHNS and CDR2 SASEGT. The CDR3 sequence is 15 residues long. CDR3 in amino acids: CASSAGGFANTEAFF. The CDR3 region has the DNA TGTGCCAGCAGTGCAGGGGGCTTTGCGAACACTGAAGCTTTCTTT.

About this clone itself: Other nucleotide sequences from this sample produce the same CDR3. This rearrangement joins TRBV6-6 to TRBJ1-6; 8 nucleotides align to TRBD1. The V and J ends lost 6 bases and 7 bases, in that order; junction bases with no gene match: 5. There are 14 residues in the CDR3. Germline V gene data show CDR1 as MNHNY and CDR2 as SVGAGI (reference sequence). Written as DNA, the CDR3 is TGTGCCAGCAGCCCCGGGACAGGAAATTCACCCCTCCACTTT. This sequence encodes CASSPGTGNSPLHF.

The J gene is TRBJ1-4, the V gene TRBV4-3; no clear D gene. Per the germline V gene, CDR1 is LGHNA and CDR2 is YSLEER. The ends were cut back, 4 bases at V and 0 bases at J, with 12 bases in the middle. The CDR3 is 16 residues long. CDR3 sequence reads: CASSPGRTATNEKLFF. The CDR3 DNA follows: TGCGCCAGCAGCCCTGGGAGGACGGCAACTAATGAAAAACTGTTTTTT.

This sequence joins TRBV2 and TRBJ1-4, with D unclear. Between the trimmed V and J ends, which lost 6 bases and 8 bases, there was a span of 16 bases. Germline CDR1 reads SNHLY; CDR2 reads FYNNEI. The CDR3 runs 14 residues. CDR3 DNA sequence: TGTGCCAGCAGCGACCGGGTTCTAGGGGAAAAACTGTTTTTT. Its protein is CASSDRVLGEKLFF.

The V gene is TRBV5-4, the J gene TRBJ1-6; no reliable D call. The germline V gene has CDR1 SGHNT and CDR2 YYREEE (reference sequence). V was clipped by 1 base and J by 6 bases, with 11 bases between them. The CDR3 extends over 15 amino acids. The CDR3 region is CASSLSQDRNSPLHF. The CDR3 DNA is TGTGCCAGCAGCTTGAGCCAGGACCGTAATTCACCCCTCCACTTT. The variable domain in full, with the rest retrieved from reference TRBV5-4 and TRBJ1-6, is ETGVTQSPTHLIKTRGQQVTLRCSSQSGHNTVSWYQQALGQGPQFIFQYYREEENGRGNFPPRFSGLQFPNYSSELNVNALELDDSALYLCASSLSQDRNSPLHFGNGTRLTVT.

The chain links TRBV10-3 to TRBJ1-5, with D perhaps matching TRBD1 (5 bases). The germline V gene has CDR1 ENHRY and CDR2 SYGVKD. V was pared by 3 bases and J by 0 bases, with 15 bases between. The CDR3 consists of 17 residues. CDR3: CAISERSRVYSNQPQHF. In DNA, the CDR3 is TGTGCCATCAGTGAAAGGTCCAGGGTTTATAGCAATCAGCCCCAGCATTTT.

The CDR3 reads CASSGTEVMRGYTF. In nucleotides, the CDR3 is TGTGCCAGCAGTGGGACAGAGGTAATGCGAGGCTACACCTTC. V and J are TRBV6-1 and TRBJ1-2; TRBD1 is a possible D gene (6 bases). The length of the CDR3 is 14 residues. V lost 4 bases and J 8 bases, leaving 17 bases between the germline ends. The germline CDR1 and CDR2 sequences are MNHNS and SASEGT.

This chain uses TRBV6-1 with TRBJ2-6; 8 bases agree with TRBD1. The V and J ends lost 6 bases and 2 bases, in that order; junction bases with no gene match: 0. The CDR3 is 14 amino acids. Germline lookup yields CDR1 MNHNS and CDR2 SASEGT. The CDR3: CASRTGAGANVLTF. The CDR3 coding sequence is TGTGCCAGCAGGACAGGGGCTGGGGCCAACGTCCTGACTTTC.

The DNA of the CDR3 is TGTGCCAGCAGCTTATCCCCCGGGAGCAACAATGAGCAGTTCTTC. Amino acid sequence: CASSLSPGSNNEQFF. V and J are TRBV7-2 and TRBJ2-1; tentatively, D is TRBD2 (6 bases). The CDR3 is made up of 15 amino acids. Per the germline V gene, CDR1 is SGHTA and CDR2 is FQGNSA. Trimming removed 2 bases at V and 5 bases at J, with 13 bases between.

The rearrangement links TRBV5-4 to TRBJ2-7; weak D call: TRBD2 (5 bases). The V end lost 2 bases, the J end lost 0 bases, and 9 bases lay between the germline ends. The CDR3 sequence is 14 residues long. Germline V gene sequence: CDR1 SGHNT, CDR2 YYREEE (reference sequence). The CDR3 protein is CASSFGLHSYEQYF. The CDR3 DNA reads TGTGCCAGCAGCTTCGGACTTCACTCCTACGAGCAGTACTTC.

This clone occurred once. The CDR3 region has the DNA TGCGCCAGCAGCCAAGGGCTAGGACTGACGAATTCACCCCTCCACTTT. This encodes CASSQGLGLTNSPLHF. The rearrangement links TRBV4-1 to TRBJ1-6; D ambiguous. The germline V gene has CDR1 MGHRA and CDR2 YSYEKL. This CDR3 has 16 amino acids. Trimming pared 1 base from V and 7 bases from J, leaving 14 bases between.

V gene TRBV5-4 combines with J gene TRBJ1-3; D possibly corresponds to TRBD1 (6 bases). The CDR3 extends over 13 amino acids. With 6 bases removed from V and 0 bases from J, the gap between germline ends came to 7 bases. Germline V gene data show CDR1 as SGHNT and CDR2 as YYREEE (reference sequence). CDR3 coding DNA: TGTGCCAGCAAGGGGGGCTCTGGAAACACCATATATTTT. Translation: CASKGGSGNTIYF.

This chain connects TRBV30 to TRBJ2-2; D could derive from TRBD1 or TRBD2 (6 bases each). V lost 2 bases and J 1 base, leaving 17 bases between the germline ends. CDR1 and CDR2 from the germline V gene are GTSNPN and SVGIG (reference sequence). The CDR3 consists of 17 residues. The chain's CDR3 is CAWSRGDTSGNTGELFF. In DNA form, the CDR3 reads TGTGCCTGGAGTAGGGGGGACACGTCAGGGAACACCGGGGAGCTGTTTTTT.

V and J are TRBV10-3 and TRBJ2-7, with 7 bases lining up with TRBD2. Per the germline V gene, CDR1 is ENHRY and CDR2 is SYGVKD. The CDR3 is 14 residues long. The junction had 9 bases not matched to a gene; V was cut back by 10 bases and J by 0 bases. The DNA of the CDR3 is TGTGCCACCCTGGGGGACTACCTCTCCTACGAGCAGTACTTC. Translating it yields CATLGDYLSYEQYF.

The rearrangement links TRBV10-3 to TRBJ2-7; D may be TRBD1 or TRBD2 (5 bases each). This CDR3 has 14 amino acids. CDR1 is ENHRY, CDR2 SYGVKD, per germline. V dropped 0 bases and J dropped 6 bases, with 12 bases sitting between them. The chain's CDR3 is CAISESEGRGEQYF. The CDR3 coding sequence is TGTGCCATCAGTGAGTCAGAGGGTAGGGGCGAGCAGTACTTC.

The chain links TRBV4-1 to TRBJ2-7, with D maybe TRBD2 (5 bases). CDR1 MGHRA and CDR2 YSYEKL come from the germline V gene. Trimming pared 1 base from V and 0 bases from J, leaving 10 bases between. The CDR3 has 15 amino acids. CDR3 region: CASSQVAGVSYEQYF. DNA for the CDR3: TGCGCCAGCAGCCAAGTCGCCGGGGTCTCCTACGAGCAGTACTTC.

V gene TRBV29-1 combines with J gene TRBJ1-5, with a tentative D call TRBD1 (5 bases). From germline, CDR1 is SQVTM and CDR2 ANQGSEA. V dropped 6 bases and J dropped 7 bases, with 16 bases sitting between them. The CDR3 has 13 amino acids. CDR3 in amino acids: CSVLMGDSQPQHF. The CDR3 nucleotides are TGCAGCGTCCTAATGGGAGACAGCCAGCCCCAGCATTTT.

This clone showed up just once. The J gene is TRBJ2-3, the V gene TRBV5-6; 13 bases align to TRBD2. The germline CDR1 and CDR2 sequences are SGHDT and YYEEEE. This CDR3 is built from 16 residues. V shed 0 bases and J 5 bases; nucleotides not matched to a gene: 3. This CDR3 reads CASSLDTSGRVDTQYF. Here the CDR3 DNA reads TGTGCCAGCAGCTTGGATACTAGCGGGAGGGTAGATACGCAGTATTTT.

This chain links TRBV30 with TRBJ1-6; no clear D gene. Germline values: CDR1 GTSNPN, CDR2 SVGIG (reference sequence). Trimming took off 3 bases at V and 1 base at J, with 7 bases between the two ends. This CDR3 has 14 residues. The CDR3 reads CAWRQESYNSPLHF. The CDR3 DNA reads as TGTGCCTGGAGACAAGAATCCTATAATTCACCCCTCCACTTT.

The rearrangement links TRBV27 to TRBJ1-2; D not certain. The CDR3 consists of 14 residues. The ends were cut back, 3 bases at V and 4 bases at J, with 12 bases in the middle. Germline CDR1 and CDR2: MNHEY and SMNVEV (reference sequence). As DNA, the CDR3 is TGTGCCAGCAGTTTCCTCGGTAAGGGCTATGGCTACACCTTC. This translates into CASSFLGKGYGYTF.

V gene TRBV29-1 combines with J gene TRBJ2-5, with TRBD2 matching over 11 bases. The germline CDR1 and CDR2 sequences are SQVTM and ANQGSEA. The CDR3 runs 15 residues. Trimming took 7 bases from V and 1 from J; bases not matched to a gene: 8. The CDR3: CSAGTSGNFQETQYF. The CDR3 region has the DNA TGCAGCGCCGGGACTAGCGGAAATTTCCAAGAGACCCAGTACTTC.

The genes are TRBV2 and TRBJ2-3; no clear D gene. Germline-derived CDR1 and CDR2 are SNHLY and FYNNEI. Trimming removed 5 bases from V and 4 bases from J, with 16 bases in between. This CDR3 is 15 amino acids long. As DNA, the CDR3 is TGTGCCAGCAGTTTAACCTGGGGAAACCCAGATACGCAGTATTTT. Encoded protein: CASSLTWGNPDTQYF.

The chain combines TRBV6-5 with TRBJ1-6, with D tentatively TRBD1 (5 bases). The CDR3 has 14 residues. The ends were cut back, 5 bases at V and 10 bases at J, with 15 bases in the middle. Per germline, CDR1 MNHEY and CDR2 SVGAGI. The CDR3 is CASSPGFVRSPLHF. The CDR3 DNA reads TGTGCCAGCAGTCCAGGGTTTGTGAGATCACCCCTCCACTTT.